Listed below are T cell receptor beta chains from one sample, sequenced in a study of shared clonotypes between healthy human individuals. The data were produced by immunoSEQ multiplex PCR, yet TCRdb's version contains in-frame clones alone and is incomplete. Among about 2 million clones listed, about 95% were seen once. Material for sequencing was naive CD8+ T cells sorted from blood. The source is a man aged 18 to 30 in good health. Each CDR3 is given with its conserved first and last residue. D genes are given only for firm matches. Only part of the rows carry a size: once, few, many, or a class if the clone is expanded.

CDR3,DNA,D,J,size,V,length
CASSSTDTQYF,TGTGCCAGCAGCTCAACAGATACGCAGTATTTT,NA,TRBJ2-3,NA,TRBV7-9,11
CASSRRDLDEQFF,TGTGCCAGCAGCCGCAGAGACTTGGATGAGCAGTTCTTC,NA,TRBJ2-1,NA,TRBV7-9,13
CASSSQYYWETQYF,TGTGCCAGCAGTTCTCAGTATTACTGGGAGACCCAGTACTTC,NA,TRBJ2-5,NA,TRBV6-5,14
CASSLDRGEQYF,TGTGCCAGCAGCTTAGATCGTGGGGAGCAGTACTTC,NA,TRBJ2-7,NA,TRBV11-2,12
CASTPTPPRSHGYTF,TGTGCCAGCACCCCAACACCCCCCAGGTCCCATGGCTACACCTTC,NA,TRBJ1-2,NA,TRBV28,15
CASSLVGEGETQYF,TGTGCCAGCAGCTTAGTTGGGGAGGGGGAGACCCAGTACTTC,TRBD2,TRBJ2-5,NA,TRBV7-9,14
CSVEEEGGTPDEQYF,TGCAGCGTTGAAGAGGAGGGGGGGACCCCAGACGAGCAGTACTTC,NA,TRBJ2-7,NA,TRBV29-1,15
CASRVWGDYDNSPLHF,TGTGCCAGCAGGGTATGGGGGGACTACGATAATTCACCCCTCCACTTT,NA,TRBJ1-6,NA,TRBV28,16
CASSDPWVLDTYGYTF,TGCGCCAGCAGTGATCCTTGGGTCCTTGACACCTATGGCTACACCTTC,NA,TRBJ1-2,NA,TRBV10-2,16
CASSSLGVAGTDTQYF,TGTGCCAGCAGCTCCCTAGGGGTAGCGGGGACAGATACGCAGTATTTT,TRBD2,TRBJ2-3,NA,TRBV7-6,16
CASSQGSDYEQYF,TGCGCCAGCAGCCAAGGTTCCGACTACGAGCAGTACTTC,NA,TRBJ2-7,NA,TRBV4-1,13
CASRATGGAAHEQYF,TGTGCCAGCAGAGCCACAGGGGGCGCAGCCCACGAGCAGTACTTC,TRBD1,TRBJ2-7,NA,TRBV28,15
CASSDGYEQYF,TGTGCCAGCAGCGACGGCTACGAGCAGTACTTC,NA,TRBJ2-7,NA,TRBV7-9,11
CASSEVELSGNTIYF,TGCGCCAGCAGTGAAGTGGAACTCTCTGGAAACACCATATATTTT,NA,TRBJ1-3,NA,TRBV10-2,15
CASSLVGGGEGYTF,TGTGCCAGCAGCTTGGTTGGGGGAGGTGAGGGCTACACCTTC,NA,TRBJ1-2,NA,TRBV5-6,14
CASSPAAGGGREQYF,TGCGCCAGCAGTCCCGCGGCGGGAGGGGGTAGGGAGCAGTACTTC,TRBD2,TRBJ2-7,NA,TRBV4-3,15
CASSRGTPELGDTQYF,TGCGCCAGCAGCCGAGGGACTCCCGAATTGGGTGATACGCAGTATTTT,NA,TRBJ2-3,NA,TRBV4-3,16
CASRLSGAYNEQFF,TGTGCCAGCAGGTTAAGCGGGGCCTACAATGAGCAGTTCTTC,TRBD2,TRBJ2-1,NA,TRBV13,14
CASSYSRVHEQYF,TGTGCCAGCAGTTACTCGCGGGTCCACGAGCAGTACTTC,NA,TRBJ2-7,once,TRBV6-5,13
CASSEVGELFF,TGTGCCAGCAGTGAGGTGGGGGAGCTGTTTTTT,NA,TRBJ2-2,NA,TRBV6-1,11
CASTEQEGGYTF,TGTGCCAGCACTGAACAGGAAGGGGGCTACACCTTC,NA,TRBJ1-2,NA,TRBV18,12
CASSSPGTGQEKLFF,TGTGCCAGCAGCTCACCGGGGACAGGACAAGAAAAACTGTTTTTT,TRBD1,TRBJ1-4,NA,TRBV5-4,15
CASSPAGLVHEQYF,TGTGCCAGCTCACCAGCGGGGTTAGTTCACGAGCAGTACTTC,NA,TRBJ2-7,NA,TRBV18,14
CASSFDRTGGYTF,TGTGCCAGCAGCTTCGACAGGACGGGGGGCTACACCTTC,NA,TRBJ1-2,NA,TRBV13,13
CASSIQGSGGEQYF,TGTGCCAGCAGCATACAGGGGTCTGGGGGGGAGCAGTACTTC,NA,TRBJ2-7,NA,TRBV28,14
CASSEEGNGADTQYF,TGTGCCAGCAGTGAAGAAGGGAATGGCGCAGATACGCAGTATTTT,NA,TRBJ2-3,NA,TRBV6-1,15